Below are 25 T cell receptor beta chains sequenced from a single sample in a study of shared clonotypes between healthy human individuals. Only in-frame clones appear in the TCRdb table, and some are missing; sequencing was by immunoSEQ multiplex PCR. This repertoire shows hundreds of thousands of clones, about three quarters found once; its top ten account for around 2%. Sequenced sample: memory CD4+ T cells sorted from blood. The subset here: CD45RA-negative fraction. Receptors were obtained from a woman in her twenties or thirties in good health.

The chain employs TRBV5-1 and TRBJ1-4; the match to TRBD1 covers 9 bases. Germline V lookup: CDR1 SGHRS, CDR2 YFSETQ. The CDR3 loop spans 14 amino acids. J gave up 7 bases and V 5 bases, and 6 bases lay outside the gene matches. DNA for the CDR3: TGCGCCAGCAGTTATGGGACAGGGCGTGAAAAACTGTTTTTT. It specifies CASSYGTGREKLFF. The complete variable domain, with remaining parts taken from reference TRBV5-1 and TRBJ1-4, reads KAGVTQTPRYLIKTRGQQVTLSCSPISGHRSVSWYQQTPGQGLQFLFEYFSETQRNKGNFPGRFSGRQFSNSRSEMNVSTLELGDSALYLCASSYGTGREKLFFGSGTQLSVL.

The rearrangement uses TRBV28 and TRBJ1-2; D is undetermined. V lost 5 bases, J lost 4 bases, and 17 bases lay in between. The CDR3 is made up of 15 amino acids. The germline CDR1 and CDR2 sequences are MDHEN and SYDVKM. In DNA, the CDR3 is TGTGCCAGCAGTGCCCGGGGTGGTACCACCTATGGCTACACCTTC. Its protein is CASSARGGTTYGYTF.

This clone showed up just a few times. The rearrangement joins TRBV5-5 to TRBJ1-2; D is perhaps TRBD1 (6 bases). This CDR3 region has 19 residues. V dropped 1 base and J dropped 8 bases, with 30 bases sitting between them. Germline CDR1 and CDR2: SGHKS and YYEKEE (reference sequence). The CDR3, as DNA: TGTGCCAGCAGCTTGTTGGGGTCGGGAGGTCTGGGGGCGCCGGTGGGCTACACCTTC. Protein: CASSLLGSGGLGAPVGYTF.

Only a few counts were recorded for this clone. The V call is TRBV6-1, the J call TRBJ2-3; 7 bases are shared with TRBD1. CDR1 is MNHNS and CDR2 is SASEGT in the germline V gene. CDR3 size: 12 residues. Unmatched junction bases numbered 3, after V lost 6 bases and J lost 6 bases. Written as DNA, the CDR3 is TGTGCCAGCAGACAGGGGTGGGATACGCAGTATTTT. Translation: CASRQGWDTQYF.

The V call is TRBV28, the J call TRBJ2-7, with D perhaps matching TRBD2 (7 bases). The CDR3 has 16 residues. V dropped 7 bases and J dropped 0 bases, with 19 bases sitting between them. Germline-derived CDR1 and CDR2 are MDHEN and SYDVKM. The DNA of the CDR3 is TGTGCCAGCACTCTAGGTGGGGGGGCAAGCTCCTACGAGCAGTACTTC. This encodes CASTLGGGASSYEQYF.

In its sample, this clone was seen once. The chain is built from TRBV30 and TRBJ1-3, with D hard to call. Per germline, CDR1 GTSNPN and CDR2 SVGIG (reference sequence). Trimming stripped 2 bases from V and 1 base from J, with 12 bases between. This CDR3 comprises 15 residues. The CDR3 reads CAWSPLMVSGNTIYF. CDR3 coding DNA: TGTGCCTGGAGTCCCCTTATGGTTTCTGGAAACACCATATATTTT.

This chain links TRBV7-8 with TRBJ1-2; tentatively, D is TRBD1 (5 bases). V was trimmed by 4 bases and J by 4 bases, leaving 19 bases between them. The CDR3 loop spans 16 amino acids. In germline, CDR1 is SGHVS, CDR2 FQNEAQ. The CDR3 DNA follows: TGTGCCAGCAGCTCCTCCGGTTTAGGGGATGGCTATGGCTACACCTTC. Encoded protein: CASSSSGLGDGYGYTF.

The CDR3 is CASSFTGTSGTGELFF. CDR3 bases: TGTGCCAGCAGCTTTACTGGGACTAGCGGGACCGGGGAGCTGTTTTTT. The chain recombines TRBV5-6 with TRBJ2-2; 12 nucleotides agree with TRBD2. V lost 2 bases to trimming and J lost 5 bases; unmatched junction nucleotides: 4. Germline CDR1 SGHDT, CDR2 YYEEEE. This CDR3 has 16 residues.

This chain links TRBV5-4 with TRBJ2-1, with TRBD1 identical over 8 bases. There are 17 residues in the CDR3. Germline CDR1 is SGHNT and CDR2 is YYREEE (reference sequence). V shed 1 base, J shed 6 bases, and the junction held 12 bases outside the gene matches. CDR3 amino acids: CASSLSLGQGARNEQFF. The CDR3 DNA reads TGTGCCAGCAGCTTGAGTCTCGGGCAGGGGGCGCGCAATGAGCAGTTCTTC.

This chain links TRBV2 with TRBJ1-1; 8 bases agree with TRBD1. The CDR3 covers 15 residues. Germline V lookup: CDR1 SNHLY, CDR2 FYNNEI. Germline trimming cut 6 bases from V and 1 base from J; bases unmatched to any gene: 7. CDR3 DNA: TGTGCCAGCAGCCTACAGGGGGAACCGAACACTGAAGCTTTCTTT. Residues: CASSLQGEPNTEAFF.

The chain uses TRBV29-1 and TRBJ2-3, with 7 bases matching TRBD2. Trimming took 4 bases from V and 4 from J; bases not matched to a gene: 2. The CDR3 totals 12 residues. The germline V gene has CDR1 SQVTM and CDR2 ANQGSEA. The CDR3 coding sequence is TGCAGCGTTGTGCTAGCGGCAGATACGCAGTATTTT. Protein: CSVVLAADTQYF.

This clone was detected only once. The chain carries TRBV6-6 and TRBJ2-5; D uncertain. The CDR3 extends over 12 amino acids. The germline V and J ends were trimmed by 10 bases and 0 bases, with 9 bases remaining between them. Germline V lookup: CDR1 MNHNY, CDR2 SVGAGI (reference sequence). Here the CDR3 DNA reads TGTGCCACACGACGGAACCAAGAGACCCAGTACTTC. Protein: CATRRNQETQYF.

On this clone itself: Just one base apart from a much larger clone, this may be a read error. Other DNA sequences in the same sample also yield this CDR3. This rearrangement joins TRBV5-1 to TRBJ2-1, with 7 bases identical to TRBD2. The CDR3 covers 15 residues. Germline CDR1 is SGHRS and CDR2 is YFSETQ. V shed 1 base, J shed 3 bases, and the junction held 4 bases outside the gene matches. CDR3 region: CASSLSSGDYNEQFF. CDR3 nucleotides: TGCGCCAGCAGCTTGTCCAGCGGGGACTACAATGAGCAGTTCTTC.

This sequence joins TRBV4-1 and TRBJ2-7, with 10 bases that match TRBD2. In germline, CDR1 is MGHRA, CDR2 YSYEKL. Trimming at V came to 1 base and at J to 6 bases, leaving 12 bases not matched to a gene. The CDR3 is 17 residues long. DNA for the CDR3: TGCGCCAGCAGCCAAGGTACAGCTAGCGGGGGACCTCTCGAGCAGTACTTC. Translated: CASSQGTASGGPLEQYF.

The V call is TRBV5-1, the J call TRBJ1-2; D might be TRBD1 (5 bases). Germline loops: CDR1 SGHRS, CDR2 YFSETQ. This CDR3 region has 14 residues. V was pared by 0 bases and J by 7 bases, with 13 bases between. CDR3 sequence (DNA): TGCGCCAGCAGCTTGGTAGGAGGCGGGGGTGGCTACACCTTC. It translates to CASSLVGGGGGYTF.

This clone was seen more than once but under ten times. The same CDR3 arises from other DNA sequences in this sample as well. The chain uses TRBV7-9 and TRBJ1-2; no firm D call. V dropped 4 bases and J dropped 1 base, with 4 bases sitting between them. The CDR3 is 12 amino acids. The germline V gene encodes CDR1 SEHNR and CDR2 FQNEAQ (reference sequence). CDR3 nucleotide sequence: TGTGCCAGCAGCTCCAGTAACTATGGCTACACCTTC. This translates into CASSSSNYGYTF.

The genes are TRBV5-5 and TRBJ1-5; D ambiguous. The germline CDR1 and CDR2 sequences are SGHKS and YYEKEE (reference sequence). The CDR3 has 14 amino acids. V gave up 4 bases and J gave up 4 bases, with 12 bases separating them. The CDR3 DNA sequence: TGTGCCAGCAGCATGACCGTCAGGAATCAGCCCCAGCATTTT. It translates to CASSMTVRNQPQHF. Using reference TRBV5-5 and TRBJ1-5 for the parts outside the CDR3, the full variable domain is DAGVTQSPTHLIKTRGQQVTLRCSPISGHKSVSWYQQVLGQGPQFIFQYYEKEERGRGNFPDRFSARQFPNYSSELNVNALLLGDSALYLCASSMTVRNQPQHFGDGTRLSIL.

The chain employs TRBV18 and TRBJ2-7, with 14 bases lining up with TRBD2. J lost 4 bases, V lost 6 bases, and 14 bases had no gene match. The germline CDR1 and CDR2 sequences are KGHSH and LQKENI. The CDR3 loop spans 18 amino acids. The CDR3 reads CASSPLPGTSGSQYEQYF. The DNA for the CDR3 is TGTGCCAGCTCTCCATTACCGGGGACTAGCGGGAGTCAGTACGAGCAGTACTTC.

This rearrangement joins TRBV2 to TRBJ2-1; D is unresolved. Trimming cost V 3 bases and J 7 bases, with 16 bases left between them. The CDR3 contains 15 residues. Germline lookup yields CDR1 SNHLY and CDR2 FYNNEI. DNA for the CDR3: TGTGCCAGCAGTGATAGGGTCCGGTCTAGGAATGAGCAGTTCTTC. Amino acids: CASSDRVRSRNEQFF.

This chain links TRBV5-1 with TRBJ2-3, with D unresolved. V gave up 0 bases and J gave up 6 bases, with 11 bases separating them. This CDR3 is built from 14 residues. Germline CDR1 SGHRS, CDR2 YFSETQ. CDR3 bases: TGCGCCAGCAGCTTGGTTGTCGAGTCGGATACGCAGTATTTT. The encoded protein is CASSLVVESDTQYF.

This clone has only a few counts. The chain combines TRBV6-5 with TRBJ1-4; 7 bases map to TRBD1. CDR1 MNHEY and CDR2 SVGAGI come from the germline V gene. This CDR3 has 15 residues. The V and J ends lost 4 bases and 7 bases, in that order; junction bases with no gene match: 9. CDR3 residues: CASSSAGGHGEKLFF. The CDR3 bases are TGTGCCAGCAGTTCCGCAGGGGGACATGGTGAAAAACTGTTTTTT.

This clone was seen many times. The chain uses TRBV14 and TRBJ2-7, with TRBD1 matching over 11 bases. The length of the CDR3 is 14 residues. Germline CDR1 and CDR2: SGHDN and FVKESK. Trimming cost V 3 bases and J 6 bases; bases outside gene matches: 4. CDR3 protein: CASSHWTGGLEQYF. CDR3 sequence (DNA): TGTGCCAGCAGCCATTGGACAGGGGGCCTCGAGCAGTACTTC.

The chain joins TRBV11-2 to TRBJ1-3; unclear D gene. CDR3 length equals 13 residues. Germline CDR1 is SGHAT and CDR2 is FQNNGV. V shed 5 bases and J shed 0 bases, with 5 bases lying between them. The CDR3: CASSPFSGNTIYF. CDR3 bases: TGTGCCAGCAGCCCCTTCTCTGGAAACACCATATATTTT.

The chain is built from TRBV7-9 and TRBJ2-2, with 8 bases lining up with TRBD1. CDR3 length: 15 residues. V lost 5 bases, J lost 14 bases, and 16 bases stayed unmatched. Per germline, CDR1 SEHNR and CDR2 FQNEAQ (reference sequence). The chain's CDR3 is CASSTSPWTGTVLFF. The CDR3, as DNA: TGTGCCAGCAGCACCTCACCCTGGACAGGGACCGTCCTGTTTTTT. Complete variable domain (other parts from reference TRBV7-9 and TRBJ2-2): DTGVSQNPRHKITKRGQNVTFRCDPISEHNRLYWYRQTLGQGPEFLTYFQNEAQLEKSRLLSDRFSAERPKGSFSTLEIQRTEQGDSAMYLCASSTSPWTGTVLFFGEGSRLTVL.

The V and J genes are TRBV5-4 and TRBJ1-2; D is unresolved. V was shortened by 2 bases and J by 1 base, with 6 bases between the two germline ends. Looked up from germline, CDR1 is SGHNT and CDR2 is YYREEE (reference sequence). The CDR3 has 13 residues. The DNA of the CDR3 is TGTGCCAGCAGCTTCCGGGATAACTATGGCTACACCTTC. Translating gives CASSFRDNYGYTF.